Listed below are T cell receptor beta chains from one sample, sequenced in a study of blood T cell repertoires in COVID-19. TCRdb keeps only in-frame clones here, not all; method: immunoSEQ multiplex PCR. Altogether about 180,000 clones are present, roughly nine tenths being singletons, with the ten largest covering less than 3.5%. Material for sequencing was peripheral blood. The receptors derive from a woman in her twenties or thirties with active or convalescent COVID-19. The CDR3 runs from the conserved cysteine through the conserved F or W. The order of the fields is J gene, clone size, D gene, V gene, CDR3 DNA, CDR3 protein. The D gene is left open where the match is weak. The size field is filled for only some rows; it gives once, few, many or a size class.

J: TRBJ2-7; size: .; D: TRBD2; V: TRBV4-2; DNA: TGTGCCAGCAGCCAACGGACTAGCGGGCACGAGCAGTACTTC; CDR3: CASSQRTSGHEQYF
J: TRBJ1-1; size: few; D: .; V: TRBV29-1; DNA: TGCAGCGTACTACAGGGTTTAATAACTGAAGCTTTCTTT; CDR3: CSVLQGLITEAFF
J: TRBJ1-1; size: .; D: .; V: TRBV3-1/TRBV3-2; DNA: TGTGCCAGCAGCCAGGACGTCGGGACACCGGAGGCGCTGAACACTGAAGCTTTCTTT; CDR3: CASSQDVGTPEALNTEAFF
J: TRBJ2-1; size: .; D: .; V: TRBV11-3; DNA: TGTGCCAGCAGCTTATGGGCGCGTGATGAGCAGTTCTTC; CDR3: CASSLWARDEQFF
J: TRBJ1-3; size: .; D: .; V: TRBV28; DNA: TGTGCCAGCAGTTACGGACGGGGTGGAAACACCATATATTTT; CDR3: CASSYGRGGNTIYF
J: TRBJ1-1; size: .; D: .; V: TRBV10-3; DNA: TGTGCCATCAGTCGCGTTGCAGGGGACACTGAAGCTTTCTTT; CDR3: CAISRVAGDTEAFF
J: TRBJ1-4; size: .; D: TRBD1; V: TRBV18; DNA: TGTGCCAGCACGCTCGGGACAGCTAATGAAAAACTGTTTTTT; CDR3: CASTLGTANEKLFF
J: TRBJ2-5; size: .; D: TRBD1; V: TRBV7-2; DNA: TGTGCCAGCAGCTCATTTTGGACAGGGCAGGTGGAGACCCAGTACTTC; CDR3: CASSSFWTGQVETQYF
J: TRBJ1-1; size: .; D: TRBD1; V: TRBV6-5; DNA: TGTGCCAGCAGTCCACGGGACAGGATGAACACTGAAGCTTTCTTT; CDR3: CASSPRDRMNTEAFF
J: TRBJ2-7; size: once; D: TRBD1; V: TRBV9; DNA: TGTGCCAGCAGCGGAACCGGGACAGGGGTTTACGAGCAGTACTTC; CDR3: CASSGTGTGVYEQYF
J: TRBJ2-7; size: .; D: TRBD1; V: TRBV10-3; DNA: TGTGCCATGGGGACAGGCTACGAGCAGTACTTC; CDR3: CAMGTGYEQYF
J: TRBJ1-1; size: once; D: .; V: TRBV28; DNA: TGTGCCAGCAGTTTAGCCTATCGGGGGGCCACTGAAGCTTTCTTT; CDR3: CASSLAYRGATEAFF
J: TRBJ1-2; size: few; D: .; V: TRBV4-1; DNA: TGCGCCAGCAGCCAAGATCAGGGTAACACTTATGGCTACACCTTC; CDR3: CASSQDQGNTYGYTF
J: TRBJ2-3; size: .; D: .; V: TRBV7-9; DNA: TGTGCCAGCAGCTTTGGGGGGACGTACACAGATACGCAGTATTTT; CDR3: CASSFGGTYTDTQYF
J: TRBJ1-1; size: .; D: TRBD1; V: TRBV9; DNA: TGTGCCAGCAGCGTAGTCACAGGGGGCTTAACTGAAGCTTTCTTT; CDR3: CASSVVTGGLTEAFF
J: TRBJ1-6; size: .; D: .; V: TRBV5-6; DNA: TGTGCCAGCAGCTTGGTCCGGGACTCTAATTCACCCCTCCACTTT; CDR3: CASSLVRDSNSPLHF
J: TRBJ1-2; size: .; D: .; V: TRBV30; DNA: TGTGCCTCACAACGGACAGCGAGTGGCTACACCTTC; CDR3: CASQRTASGYTF
J: TRBJ1-2; size: few; D: .; V: TRBV29-1; DNA: TGCAGCGTTCCCGGGACGGAGGGTTTCTACACCTTC; CDR3: CSVPGTEGFYTF
J: TRBJ1-1; size: .; D: TRBD1; V: TRBV12-5; DNA: TGTGCTAGTGGTTTGACAGGGGGCACTGAAGCTTTCTTT; CDR3: CASGLTGGTEAFF
J: TRBJ2-5; size: .; D: TRBD2; V: TRBV27; DNA: TGTGCCAGCAGGAGTGGGGCGGGAGGATACCAAGAGACCCAGTACTTC; CDR3: CASRSGAGGYQETQYF
J: TRBJ2-2; size: .; D: .; V: TRBV14; DNA: TGTGCCAGCAGCCAGTCCCGGACTTTCGCGAACACCGGGGAGCTGTTTTTT; CDR3: CASSQSRTFANTGELFF
J: TRBJ2-2; size: .; D: .; V: TRBV28; DNA: TGTGCCAGCAGTTCCCCCGGGACTGGCTTGAACACCGGGGAGCTGTTTTTT; CDR3: CASSSPGTGLNTGELFF